Described below is a single T cell receptor (beta chain) sequence and its context. Its matching antigen is unknown. These data come from a study of somatic mutations in cytotoxic T cells in rheumatoid arthritis. Study observations and caveats: Patients with rheumatoid arthritis showed a slight underrepresentation of TRBV07, a finding that was never subjected to any adjustment for multiple comparisons.

Germline V gene sequence: CDR1 SGHAT, CDR2 FQNNGV. Losses at the gene ends were 5 bases for V and 8 bases for J; bases not matched to a gene: 9. The CDR3 loop spans 14 amino acids. Produced via immunoSEQ multiplex PCR; TCRdb's table is partial and in-frame only. The repertoire has around 16,000 clones, around 80% of them found once; the top ten carry about 17%. Material: CD8+ T cells sorted from blood. This rearrangement joins TRBV11-2 to TRBJ1-1; 9 nucleotides align to TRBD1. This clonotype was sampled from a woman aged 45-59 years with rheumatoid arthritis. CDR3 in DNA: TGTGCCAGCAGCCCTGGGACAGGGATGTCGGAAGCTTTCTTT. This encodes CASSPGTGMSEAFF.